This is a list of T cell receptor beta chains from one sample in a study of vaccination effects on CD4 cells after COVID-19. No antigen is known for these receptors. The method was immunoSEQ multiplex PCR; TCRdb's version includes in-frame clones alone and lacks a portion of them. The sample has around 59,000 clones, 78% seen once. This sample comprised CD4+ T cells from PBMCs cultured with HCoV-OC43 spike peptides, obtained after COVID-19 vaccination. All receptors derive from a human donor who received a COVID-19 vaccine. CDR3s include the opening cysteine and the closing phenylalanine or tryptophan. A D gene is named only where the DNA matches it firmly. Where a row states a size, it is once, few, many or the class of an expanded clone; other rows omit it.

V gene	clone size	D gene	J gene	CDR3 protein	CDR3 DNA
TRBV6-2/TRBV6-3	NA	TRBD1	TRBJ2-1	CASSYNPRGRRDEQFF	TGTGCCAGCAGTTACAACCCCAGGGGGCGCAGGGATGAGCAGTTCTTC
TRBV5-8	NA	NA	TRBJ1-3	CASSFSFLAGNTIYF	TGTGCCAGCAGCTTTTCTTTTCTGGCAGGAAACACCATATATTTT
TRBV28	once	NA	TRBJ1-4	CASTPRTGSVAEKLFF	TGTGCCAGCACCCCTCGAACAGGGTCGGTTGCTGAAAAACTGTTTTTT
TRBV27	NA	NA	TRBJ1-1	CASSLRTQGNTEAFF	TGTGCCAGCAGTTTACGGACCCAAGGAAACACTGAAGCTTTCTTT
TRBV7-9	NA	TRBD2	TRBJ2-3	CASSLGSSGGATDTQYF	TGTGCCAGCAGCTTAGGGTCCAGCGGGGGGGCGACAGATACGCAGTATTTT
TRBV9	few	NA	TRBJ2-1	CASSVLSAPYNEQFF	TGTGCCAGCAGCGTCCTGTCGGCCCCCTACAATGAGCAGTTCTTC
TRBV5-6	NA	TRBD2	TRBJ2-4	CASSLAGTNDIQYF	TGTGCCAGCAGCTTGGCGGGGACTAATGACATTCAGTACTTC
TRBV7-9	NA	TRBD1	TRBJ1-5	CASSLGTGNVQPQHF	TGTGCCAGCAGCTTAGGGACAGGGAACGTCCAGCCCCAGCATTTT
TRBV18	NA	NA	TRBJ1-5	CASSQQAGNQPQHF	TGTGCCAGCTCACAACAAGCGGGTAATCAGCCCCAGCATTTT
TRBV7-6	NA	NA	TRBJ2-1	CASRPTPSSYNEQFF	TGTGCCAGCAGACCGACACCGAGCTCCTACAATGAGCAGTTCTTC